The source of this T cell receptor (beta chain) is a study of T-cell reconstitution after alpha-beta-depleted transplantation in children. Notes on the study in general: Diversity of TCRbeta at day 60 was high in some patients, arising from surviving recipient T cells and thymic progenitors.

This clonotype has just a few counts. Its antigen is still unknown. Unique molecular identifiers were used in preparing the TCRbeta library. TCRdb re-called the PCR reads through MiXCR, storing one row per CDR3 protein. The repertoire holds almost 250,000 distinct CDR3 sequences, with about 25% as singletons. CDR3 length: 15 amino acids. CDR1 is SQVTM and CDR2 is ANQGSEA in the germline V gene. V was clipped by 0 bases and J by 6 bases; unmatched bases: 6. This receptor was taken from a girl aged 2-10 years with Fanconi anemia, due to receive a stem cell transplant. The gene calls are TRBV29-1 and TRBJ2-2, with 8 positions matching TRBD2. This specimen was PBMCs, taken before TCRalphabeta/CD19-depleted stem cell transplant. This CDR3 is CSVEDRGRSAGELFF. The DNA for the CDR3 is TGCAGCGTTGAAGATCGCGGGAGGTCGGCCGGGGAGCTGTTTTTT.